Shown below are 24 T cell receptor beta chains from a single sample sequenced in a study of T cell repertoires in cytomegalovirus infection. Their antigens remain unidentified. TCRdb re-called the reads with MiXCR, one entry per CDR3 protein. Among 800,000 to 950,000 distinct CDR3 sequences listed, 30% to 35% were seen once. Sequencing used cultured CD8+ T cells from PBMCs, obtained from culture after CMV antigen stimulation. These receptors came from a human donor in good health (CMV status not recorded). Some clones in this sample may be carry-over from other donors' samples.

The count of this clonotype is one. A much bigger clone sits one base away, suggesting this may be a read error. The chain joins TRBV2 to TRBJ2-1; a possible D gene is TRBD1 (5 bases). Germline CDR1 and CDR2: SNHLY and FYNNEI. V was cut by 6 bases and J by 2 bases, with 8 bases left in between. The CDR3 runs to 13 residues. DNA for the CDR3: TGTGCCAGCAGCTTCAGGGCCTACAATGAGCAGTTCTTC. Translation gives CASSFRAYNEQFF.

The rearrangement uses TRBV15 and TRBJ1-4; tentative D call: TRBD1 (5 bases). Germline V CDR1 and CDR2: LNHNV, YYDKDF (reference sequence). The CDR3 has 15 amino acids. V was cut by 3 bases and J by 8 bases, with 16 bases left in between. This CDR3 is CATSSGRAGNEKLFF. The CDR3 coding sequence is TGTGCCACCAGCAGTGGTCGGGCAGGGAACGAAAAACTGTTTTTT.

J is TRBJ2-2 and V is TRBV7-2, with D possibly matching TRBD1 (6 bases). The CDR3 consists of 16 residues. Trimming cost V 2 bases and J 0 bases, with 10 bases left between them. Germline CDR1 reads SGHTA; CDR2 reads FQGNSA. CDR3 bases: TGTGCCAGCAGCTTATTGGGGGCGGCGAACACCGGGGAGCTGTTTTTT. It yields the protein CASSLLGAANTGELFF.

This clonotype was counted between two and nine times. The chain recombines TRBV27 with TRBJ2-1; possible D gene TRBD1, 6 bases. Germline CDR1 is MNHEY and CDR2 is SMNVEV (reference sequence). The CDR3 sequence is 14 residues long. Between the trimmed V and J ends, which lost 5 bases and 2 bases, there was a span of 10 bases. CDR3: CASSTQGTYNEQFF. CDR3 DNA: TGTGCCAGCAGTACTCAGGGGACCTACAATGAGCAGTTCTTC.

The V and J genes are TRBV15 and TRBJ2-2; D gene unclear. Trimming cost V 11 bases and J 12 bases, with 19 bases left between them. The CDR3 is made up of 12 amino acids. Germline CDR1 and CDR2: LNHNV and YYDKDF (reference sequence). The CDR3 coding sequence is TGTGCCGCCCTGGGCGGCTCTCAGCAGCTGTTTTTT. Residues: CAALGGSQQLFF.

In this sample, this clonotype turned up a few times. V and J are TRBV20-1 and TRBJ1-2, with unresolved D. The V end was cut by 0 bases, the J end by 1 base, with 15 bases between. The CDR3 runs 16 residues. Germline V CDR1 and CDR2: DFQATT, SNEGSKA (reference sequence). CDR3 sequence reads: CSARDHRQALNYGYTF. The CDR3 coding sequence is TGCAGTGCTAGAGATCATCGGCAGGCTCTTAACTATGGCTACACCTTC.

The rearrangement joins TRBV11-2 to TRBJ2-2; D might be TRBD2 (6 bases). The V and J ends lost 5 bases and 2 bases respectively, with 21 bases between them. Looked up from germline, CDR1 is SGHAT and CDR2 is FQNNGV. CDR3 length: 18 residues. Here the CDR3 reads CASSTPRGGAINTGELFF. DNA of the CDR3: TGTGCCAGCAGCACCCCCCGGGGCGGGGCGATAAACACCGGGGAGCTGTTTTTT. The full variable domain, in which reference TRBV11-2 and TRBJ2-2 provide the parts outside the CDR3, is EAGVAQSPRYKIIEKRQSVAFWCNPISGHATLYWYQQILGQGPKLLIQFQNNGVVDDSQLPKDRFSAERLKGVDSTLKIQPAKLEDSAVYLCASSTPRGGAINTGELFFGEGSRLTVL.

This clonotype was counted between two and nine times. The chain is built from TRBV12-3 or TRBV12-4 and TRBJ1-5; no definite D call. Trimming stripped 6 bases from V and 0 bases from J, with 12 bases between. The CDR3 is 15 residues long. The CDR3 protein is CASRGRNYSNQPQHF. The CDR3, as DNA: TGTGCCAGCAGAGGACGAAACTATAGCAATCAGCCCCAGCATTTT.

The chain recombines TRBV5-5 with TRBJ1-3; 7 positions agree with TRBD1. The V gene's germline CDR1 is SGHKS and CDR2 YYEKEE (reference sequence). J lost 0 bases, V lost 2 bases, and 5 bases had no gene match. The CDR3 length is 16 residues. As DNA, the CDR3 is TGTGCCAGCAGCTTCGACAGGGCGCACTCTGGAAACACCATATATTTT. It yields the protein CASSFDRAHSGNTIYF.

V usage is TRBV6-1 and J usage is TRBJ1-1; unclear D gene. V lost 6 bases and J 5 bases, leaving 13 bases between the germline ends. The CDR3 extends over 13 amino acids. The germline V gene encodes CDR1 MNHNS and CDR2 SASEGT. The CDR3 loop is CASSTTYWTEAFF. The DNA of the CDR3 is TGTGCCAGCAGCACGACTTACTGGACTGAAGCTTTCTTT.

This clonotype rates as medium-sized. The V call is TRBV11-2, the J call TRBJ2-1, with TRBD2 as a possible D gene (6 bases). This CDR3 region has 14 residues. Germline values: CDR1 SGHAT, CDR2 FQNNGV. V lost 3 bases and J lost 6, with 12 bases in between. The CDR3 region is CASSLAGISNEQFF. CDR3 DNA sequence: TGTGCCAGCAGCTTGGCGGGAATTTCCAATGAGCAGTTCTTC.

The chain is built from TRBV14 and TRBJ2-2; 10 bases align to TRBD2. Germline assignment: CDR1 SGHDN and CDR2 FVKESK. V trimming: 1 base; J trimming: 3 bases; junction bases outside the gene matches: 5. This CDR3 is 17 amino acids long. The chain's CDR3 is CASSQVLAGAYTGELFF. The CDR3 bases are TGTGCCAGCAGCCAAGTTCTAGCGGGGGCCTACACCGGGGAGCTGTTTTTT.

This clonotype was recorded at least ten times. V gene TRBV11-3 combines with J gene TRBJ1-1; D is uncertain. The CDR3 covers 13 residues. Trimming took 4 bases from V and 4 from J, leaving 10 bases between them. CDR1 is SGHNT, CDR2 YENEEA, per germline. CDR3 in DNA: TGTGCCAGCAGCTACGGGGAGAGCACTGAAGCTTTCTTT. This codes for CASSYGESTEAFF. The full variable domain, rest sourced from reference TRBV11-3 and TRBJ1-1, is EAGVVQSPRYKIIEKKQPVAFWCNPISGHNTLYWYLQNLGQGPELLIRYENEEAVDDSQLPKDRFSAERLKGVDSTLKIQPAELGDSAVYLCASSYGESTEAFFGQGTRLTVV.

The gene calls are TRBV19 and TRBJ2-3; 8 nucleotides align to TRBD1. CDR1 and CDR2 from the germline V gene are LNHDA and SQIVND (reference sequence). This CDR3 is 16 amino acids long. Trimming at V came to 5 bases and at J to 1 base, leaving 8 bases not matched to a gene. CDR3 protein: CASSPRTGTGTDTQYF. The CDR3 region has the DNA TGTGCCAGTAGTCCGAGGACAGGGACAGGCACAGATACGCAGTATTTT.

This sequence joins TRBV7-6 and TRBJ2-1; tentatively, D is TRBD2 (5 bases). CDR3 size: 16 residues. V was cut by 3 bases and J by 5 bases, with 17 bases left in between. Germline V gives CDR1 SGHVS, CDR2 FNYEAQ. The CDR3 sequence is CASSFLLGAYNNEQFF. For the CDR3, the DNA is TGTGCCAGCAGCTTTCTCCTGGGAGCGTACAACAATGAGCAGTTCTTC.

This clonotype occurred a few times. The CDR3: CASGSYLEGGKETQYF. The CDR3 nucleotides are TGTGCTAGTGGTTCCTACCTAGAGGGGGGGAAAGAGACCCAGTACTTC. The rearrangement uses TRBV12-5 and TRBJ2-5, with D possibly being TRBD2 (7 bases). Germline V lookup: CDR1 LGHNT, CDR2 FRNRAP. CDR3 size: 16 residues. Trimming removed 4 bases at V and 3 bases at J, with 18 bases between.

The CDR3 is CASLGGGQVNTGELFF. CDR3 sequence (DNA): TGTGCCAGCCTCGGTGGGGGACAGGTGAACACCGGGGAGCTGTTTTTT. The V call is TRBV27, the J call TRBJ2-2; 8 nucleotides agree with TRBD1. Per the germline V gene, CDR1 is MNHEY and CDR2 is SMNVEV (reference sequence). The CDR3 loop spans 16 amino acids. With V trimmed by 8 bases and J by 1 base, 9 bases remained unmatched.

In this sample, this clonotype turned up many times. The V gene is TRBV7-2, the J gene TRBJ2-1; no definite D call. CDR1 is SGHTA, CDR2 FQGNSA, per germline. The CDR3 spans 18 residues. Trimming stripped 3 bases from V and 7 bases from J, with 25 bases between. This chain's CDR3 is CASSFACSSCPYMNEQFF. The DNA for the CDR3 is TGTGCCAGCAGCTTCGCGTGTTCTAGTTGTCCATACATGAATGAGCAGTTCTTC. The variable domain in full, completed from reference TRBV7-2 and TRBJ2-1, reads GAGVSQSPSNKVTEKGKDVELRCDPISGHTALYWYRQSLGQGLEFLIYFQGNSAPDKSGLPSDRFSAERTGGSVSTLTIQRTQQEDSAVYLCASSFACSSCPYMNEQFFGPGTRLTVL.

The genes are TRBV2 and TRBJ2-5; 8 bases are a match to TRBD2. V was clipped by 10 bases and J by 5 bases; unmatched bases: 9. The V gene's germline CDR1 is SNHLY and CDR2 FYNNEI. There are 13 residues in the CDR3. CDR3 DNA sequence: TGTGCCATCCGGTCGGGGGGGTGGGAGACCCAGTACTTC. Translated: CAIRSGGWETQYF.

This chain uses TRBV19 with TRBJ2-1; 10 bases map to TRBD2. This CDR3 is built from 14 residues. Unmatched junction bases numbered 7, after V lost 6 bases and J lost 8 bases. Germline V gene lookup returns CDR1 LNHDA and CDR2 SQIVND (reference sequence). The chain's CDR3 is CASSLAGGFDEQFF. The DNA for the CDR3 is TGTGCCAGTAGCTTAGCGGGGGGCTTCGATGAGCAGTTCTTC.

The V and J genes are TRBV13 and TRBJ2-5; D may be TRBD1 or TRBD2 (5 bases each). The V and J ends lost 0 bases and 6 bases respectively, with 11 bases between them. The CDR3 covers 14 residues. The V gene's germline CDR1 is PRHDT and CDR2 FYEKMQ (reference sequence). The CDR3 region is CASSLGGVAQTQYF. The CDR3 bases are TGTGCCAGCAGCTTAGGGGGGGTCGCGCAGACCCAGTACTTC. Looking up the rest from reference TRBV13 and TRBJ2-5 gives the full variable domain: AAGVIQSPRHLIKEKRETATLKCYPIPRHDTVYWYQQGPGQDPQFLISFYEKMQSDKGSIPDRFSAQQFSDYHSELNMSSLELGDSALYFCASSLGGVAQTQYFGPGTRLLVL.

This chain connects TRBV7-8 to TRBJ2-1; 8 nucleotides line up with TRBD2. The CDR3 runs 19 residues. V was clipped by 2 bases and J by 7 bases; unmatched bases: 19. Germline V gives CDR1 SGHVS, CDR2 FQNEAQ. The CDR3, as DNA: TGTGCCAGCAGCTTATTGGCGGGGGGTCTCCCCCCCCGGGGGAATGAGCAGTTCTTC. Amino acid sequence: CASSLLAGGLPPRGNEQFF.

This chain joins TRBV19 and TRBJ2-1, with TRBD2 matching over 7 bases. With 4 bases clipped from V and 0 bases from J, the junction kept 3 bases outside the gene matches. Germline loops: CDR1 LNHDA, CDR2 SQIVND (reference sequence). CDR3 length: 15 amino acids. The CDR3 sequence is CASSNSGSSYNEQFF. In DNA form, the CDR3 reads TGTGCCAGTAGTAATAGCGGGTCCTCCTACAATGAGCAGTTCTTC.

The table lists this clonotype with many counts. This chain joins TRBV7-6 and TRBJ2-7, with D unclear. The CDR3 is made up of 13 amino acids. The V gene lost 5 bases and the J gene lost 5 bases, with 13 bases spanning the gap. Germline V gene lookup returns CDR1 SGHVS and CDR2 FNYEAQ. Here the CDR3 DNA reads TGTGCCAGCAGCCCCTCGGACCTGAACGAGCAGTACTTC. This sequence encodes CASSPSDLNEQYF. Drawing the rest from reference TRBV7-6 and TRBJ2-7, the complete variable domain is GAGVSQSPRYKVTKRGQDVALRCDPISGHVSLYWYRQALGQGPEFLTYFNYEAQQDKSGLPNDRFSAERPEGSISTLTIQRTEQRDSAMYRCASSPSDLNEQYFGPGTRLTVT.